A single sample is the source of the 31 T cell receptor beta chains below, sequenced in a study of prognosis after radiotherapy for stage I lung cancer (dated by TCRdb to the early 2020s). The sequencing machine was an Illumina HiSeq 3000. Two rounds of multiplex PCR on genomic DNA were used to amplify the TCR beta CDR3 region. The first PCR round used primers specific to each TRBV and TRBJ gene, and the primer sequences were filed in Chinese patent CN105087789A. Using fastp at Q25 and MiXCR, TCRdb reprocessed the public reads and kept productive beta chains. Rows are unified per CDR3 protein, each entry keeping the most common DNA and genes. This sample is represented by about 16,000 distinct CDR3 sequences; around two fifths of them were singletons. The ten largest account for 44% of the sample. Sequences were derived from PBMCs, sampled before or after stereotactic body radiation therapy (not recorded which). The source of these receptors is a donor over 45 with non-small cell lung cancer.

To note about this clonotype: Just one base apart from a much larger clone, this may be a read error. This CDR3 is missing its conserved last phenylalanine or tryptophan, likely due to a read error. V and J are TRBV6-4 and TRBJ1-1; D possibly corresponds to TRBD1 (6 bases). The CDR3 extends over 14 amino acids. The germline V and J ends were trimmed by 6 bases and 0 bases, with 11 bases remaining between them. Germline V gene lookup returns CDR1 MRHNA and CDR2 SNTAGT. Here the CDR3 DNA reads TGTGCCAGCAGGGACAGTTGGATGAACACTGAAGCTTTCCTT. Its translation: CASRDSWMNTEAFL.

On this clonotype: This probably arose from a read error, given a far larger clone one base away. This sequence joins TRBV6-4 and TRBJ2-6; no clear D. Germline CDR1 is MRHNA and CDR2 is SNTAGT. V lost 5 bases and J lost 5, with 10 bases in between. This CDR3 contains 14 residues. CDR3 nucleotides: TGTGCCAGCAGTTCCCAGCTCCGGGCCAACGTCCTGACTTTC. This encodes CASSSQLRANVLTF.

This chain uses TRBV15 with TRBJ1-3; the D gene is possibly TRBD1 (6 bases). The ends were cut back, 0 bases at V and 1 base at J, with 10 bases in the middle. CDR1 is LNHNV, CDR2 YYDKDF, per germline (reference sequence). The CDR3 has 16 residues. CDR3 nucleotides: TGTGCCACCAGCAGAGACCTACAGGGTTCTGGAAACACCATATATTTT. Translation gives CATSRDLQGSGNTIYF. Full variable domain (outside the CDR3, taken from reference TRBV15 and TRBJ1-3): DAMVIQNPRYQVTQFGKPVTLSCSQTLNHNVMYWYQQKSSQAPKLLFHYYDKDFNNEADTPDNFQSRRPNTSFCFLDIRSPGLGDTAMYLCATSRDLQGSGNTIYFGEGSWLTVV.

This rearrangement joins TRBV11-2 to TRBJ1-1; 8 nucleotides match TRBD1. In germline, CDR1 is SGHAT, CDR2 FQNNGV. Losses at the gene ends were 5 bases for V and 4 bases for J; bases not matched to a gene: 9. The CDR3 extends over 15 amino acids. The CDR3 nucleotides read TGTGCCAGCAGCCACAGGGGGTTGACGGGCACTGAAGCTTTCTTT. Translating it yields CASSHRGLTGTEAFF.

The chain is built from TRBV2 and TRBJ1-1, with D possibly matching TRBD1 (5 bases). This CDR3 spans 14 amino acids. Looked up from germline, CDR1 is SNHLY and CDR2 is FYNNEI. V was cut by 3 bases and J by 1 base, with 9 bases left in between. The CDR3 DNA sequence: TGTGCCAGCAGTGATTTTGGGGGGAACACTGAAGCTTTCTTT. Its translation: CASSDFGGNTEAFF.

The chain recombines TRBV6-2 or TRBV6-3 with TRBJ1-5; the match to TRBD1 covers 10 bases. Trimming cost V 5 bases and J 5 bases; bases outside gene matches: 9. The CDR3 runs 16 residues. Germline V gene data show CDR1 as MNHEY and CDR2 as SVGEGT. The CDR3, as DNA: TGTGCCAGCAGTGAAGCTGGGACAGGGGACTATCAGCCCCAGCATTTT. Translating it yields CASSEAGTGDYQPQHF.

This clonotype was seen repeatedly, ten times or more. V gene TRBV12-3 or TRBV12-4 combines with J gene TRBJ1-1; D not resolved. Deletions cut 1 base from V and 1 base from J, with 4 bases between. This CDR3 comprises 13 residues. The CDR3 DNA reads TGTGCCAGCAGTTTAGGGAGGAACACTGAAGCTTTCTTT. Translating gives CASSLGRNTEAFF.

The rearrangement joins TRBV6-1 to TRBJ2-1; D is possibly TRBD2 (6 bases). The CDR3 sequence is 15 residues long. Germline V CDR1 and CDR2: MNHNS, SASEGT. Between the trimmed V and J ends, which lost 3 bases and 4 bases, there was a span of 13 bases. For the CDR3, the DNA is TGTGCCAGCAGTGAGGTGGGTAGCGGATACAATGAGCAGTTCTTC. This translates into CASSEVGSGYNEQFF.

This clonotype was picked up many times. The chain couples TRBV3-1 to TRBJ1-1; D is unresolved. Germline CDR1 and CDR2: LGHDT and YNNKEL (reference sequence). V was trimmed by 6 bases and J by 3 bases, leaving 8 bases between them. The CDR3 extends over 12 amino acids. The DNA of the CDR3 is TGTGCCAGCAGTCAATCAGACACTGAAGCTTTCTTT. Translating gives CASSQSDTEAFF. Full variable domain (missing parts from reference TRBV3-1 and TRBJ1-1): DTAVSQTPKYLVTQMGNDKSIKCEQNLGHDTMYWYKQDSKKFLKIMFSYNNKELIINETVPNRFSPKSPDKAHLNLHINSLELGDSAVYFCASSQSDTEAFFGQGTRLTVV.

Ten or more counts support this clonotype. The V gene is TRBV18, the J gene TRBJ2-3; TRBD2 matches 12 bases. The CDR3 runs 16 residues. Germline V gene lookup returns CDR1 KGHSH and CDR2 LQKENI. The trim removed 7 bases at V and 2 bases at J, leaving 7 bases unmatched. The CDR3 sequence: CASFPTSGGVTDTQYF. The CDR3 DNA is TGTGCCAGCTTTCCGACTAGCGGGGGTGTCACAGATACGCAGTATTTT.

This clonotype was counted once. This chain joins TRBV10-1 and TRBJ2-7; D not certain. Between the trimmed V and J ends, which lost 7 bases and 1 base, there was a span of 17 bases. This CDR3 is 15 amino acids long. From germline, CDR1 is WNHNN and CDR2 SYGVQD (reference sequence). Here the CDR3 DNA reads TGCGCCAGCAACCAACAGCTCCACGTTTCCTACGAGCAGTACTTC. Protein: CASNQQLHVSYEQYF.

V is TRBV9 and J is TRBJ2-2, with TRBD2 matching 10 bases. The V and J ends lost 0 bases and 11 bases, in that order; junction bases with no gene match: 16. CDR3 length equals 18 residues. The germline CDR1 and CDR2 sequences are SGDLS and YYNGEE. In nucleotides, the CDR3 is TGTGCCAGCAGCGTAGCGGCTAGCGGGAGCTCGTGGACCAGCGAGCTGTTTTTT. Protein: CASSVAASGSSWTSELFF.

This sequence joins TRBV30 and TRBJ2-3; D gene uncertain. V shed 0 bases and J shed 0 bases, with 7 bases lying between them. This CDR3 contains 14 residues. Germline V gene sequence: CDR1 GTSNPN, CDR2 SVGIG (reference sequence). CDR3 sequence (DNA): TGTGCCTGGAGTGTATCGGGCAGCACAGATACGCAGTATTTT. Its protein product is CAWSVSGSTDTQYF. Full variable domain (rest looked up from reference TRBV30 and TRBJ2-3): SQTIHQWPATLVQPVGSPLSLECTVEGTSNPNLYWYRQAAGRGLQLLFYSVGIGQISSEVPQNLSASRPQDRQFILSSKKLLLSDSGFYLCAWSVSGSTDTQYFGPGTRLTVL.

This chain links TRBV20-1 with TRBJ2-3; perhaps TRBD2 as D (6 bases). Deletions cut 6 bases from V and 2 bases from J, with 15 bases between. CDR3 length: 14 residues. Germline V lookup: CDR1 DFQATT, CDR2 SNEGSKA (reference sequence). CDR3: CSAPHAGYTDTQYF. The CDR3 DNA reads TGCAGTGCCCCACATGCGGGGTACACAGATACGCAGTATTTT.

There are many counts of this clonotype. The CDR3 protein is CASSLEAPDSYNSPLHF. The CDR3 nucleotides read TGTGCCAGCAGCTTAGAAGCGCCAGACTCCTATAATTCACCCCTCCACTTT. The J gene is TRBJ1-6, the V gene TRBV7-9; D is uncertain. CDR3 size: 17 residues. Per the germline V gene, CDR1 is SEHNR and CDR2 is FQNEAQ (reference sequence). Trimming took 1 base from V and 0 from J, leaving 10 bases between them. Complete variable domain (other parts from reference TRBV7-9 and TRBJ1-6): DTGVSQNPRHKITKRGQNVTFRCDPISEHNRLYWYRQTLGQGPEFLTYFQNEAQLEKSRLLSDRFSAERPKGSFSTLEIQRTEQGDSAMYLCASSLEAPDSYNSPLHFGNGTRLTVT.

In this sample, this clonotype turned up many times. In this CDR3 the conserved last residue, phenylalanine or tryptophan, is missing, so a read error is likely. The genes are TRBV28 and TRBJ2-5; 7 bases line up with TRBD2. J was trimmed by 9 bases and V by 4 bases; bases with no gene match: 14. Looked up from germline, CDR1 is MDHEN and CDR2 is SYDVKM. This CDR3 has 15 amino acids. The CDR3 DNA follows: TGTGCCAGCAGTTCCCTAAGCGGGGTGTGGTCGGCCCAGTACTCC. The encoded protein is CASSSLSGVWSAQYS.

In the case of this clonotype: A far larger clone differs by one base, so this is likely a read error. For the CDR3, the DNA is TGTGCCAGCAGTGACAAAACGACGGATGAAAAACTGTTTTTT. Translating gives CASSDKTTDEKLFF. This chain connects TRBV6-1 to TRBJ1-4; no definite D call. With 3 bases removed from V and 6 bases from J, the gap between germline ends came to 11 bases. This CDR3 contains 14 residues. Germline-derived CDR1 and CDR2 are MNHNS and SASEGT.

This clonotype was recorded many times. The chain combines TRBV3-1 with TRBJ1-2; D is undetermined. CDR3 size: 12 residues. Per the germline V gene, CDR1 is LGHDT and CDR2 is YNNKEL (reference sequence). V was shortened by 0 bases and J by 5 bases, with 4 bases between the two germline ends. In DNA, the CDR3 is TGTGCCAGCAGCCAAGATGGGTATGGCTACACCTTC. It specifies CASSQDGYGYTF.

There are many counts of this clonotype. The CDR3 nucleotides are TGCGCCAGCAGCTTTTATACCGCAGATACGCAGTATTTT. Its protein is CASSFYTADTQYF. The chain employs TRBV5-1 and TRBJ2-3; no clear D. The CDR3 contains 13 residues. Germline V lookup: CDR1 SGHRS, CDR2 YFSETQ. V lost 2 bases and J lost 4, with 8 bases in between.

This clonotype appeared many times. The CDR3 DNA is TGCAGTGCTAACAGGGGCTACGAGCAGTACTTC. This sequence encodes CSANRGYEQYF. The chain uses TRBV20-1 and TRBJ2-7; 7 bases agree with TRBD1. The V and J ends lost 4 bases and 3 bases, in that order; junction bases with no gene match: 0. This CDR3 contains 11 residues. Germline loops: CDR1 DFQATT, CDR2 SNEGSKA (reference sequence).

CDR3 sequence: CATTGTREQFF. The CDR3 coding sequence is TGTGCCACCACCGGGACTAGGGAGCAGTTCTTC. The chain carries TRBV19 and TRBJ2-1; 8 bases fit TRBD2. Germline-derived CDR1 and CDR2 are LNHDA and SQIVND (reference sequence). The CDR3 runs 11 residues. Trimming at V came to 10 bases and at J to 10 bases, leaving 6 bases not matched to a gene.

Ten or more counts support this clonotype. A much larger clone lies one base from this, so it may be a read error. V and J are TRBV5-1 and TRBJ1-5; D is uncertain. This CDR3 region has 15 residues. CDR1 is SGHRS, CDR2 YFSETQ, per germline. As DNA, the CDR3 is TGCGCCAGCAGCTTGGGGACGGATAGCAATCGGCCCCAGCATTTT. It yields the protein CASSLGTDSNRPQHF.

This chain's CDR3 is CAISERRSDGYTF. CDR3 nucleotide sequence: TGTGCCATCAGTGAGAGAAGGTCTGATGGCTACACCTTC. This chain joins TRBV10-3 and TRBJ1-2; D remains unclear. The CDR3 runs to 13 residues. Germline V gene sequence: CDR1 ENHRY, CDR2 SYGVKD. Trimming removed 2 bases at V and 6 bases at J, with 10 bases between.

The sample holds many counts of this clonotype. Here the CDR3 reads CSARGPGVGTDTQYF. CDR3 nucleotides: TGCAGTGCTAGAGGCCCAGGGGTGGGCACAGATACGCAGTATTTT. The chain is built from TRBV20-1 and TRBJ2-3; D possibly corresponds to TRBD1 (6 bases). Germline values: CDR1 DFQATT, CDR2 SNEGSKA (reference sequence). The CDR3 has 15 residues. Trimming took 1 base from V and 1 from J, leaving 12 bases between them.

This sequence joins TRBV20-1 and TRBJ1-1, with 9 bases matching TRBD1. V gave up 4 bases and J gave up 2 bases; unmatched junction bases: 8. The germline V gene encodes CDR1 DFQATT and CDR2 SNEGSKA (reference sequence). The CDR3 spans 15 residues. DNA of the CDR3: TGCAGTGCTAAGAGGGACAGGGTAATTAACACTGAAGCTTTCTTT. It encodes CSAKRDRVINTEAFF.

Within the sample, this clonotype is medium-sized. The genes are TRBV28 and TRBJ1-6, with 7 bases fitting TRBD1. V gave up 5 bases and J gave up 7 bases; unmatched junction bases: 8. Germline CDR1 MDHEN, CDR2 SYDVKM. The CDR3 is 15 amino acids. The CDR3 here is CASSRRQGPNSPLHF. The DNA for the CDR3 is TGTGCCAGCAGTCGCCGACAGGGACCGAATTCACCCCTCCACTTT.

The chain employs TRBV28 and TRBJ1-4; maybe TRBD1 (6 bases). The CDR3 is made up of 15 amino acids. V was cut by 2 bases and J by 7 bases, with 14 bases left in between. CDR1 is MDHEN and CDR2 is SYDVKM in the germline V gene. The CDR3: CASSLEGGRGEKLFF. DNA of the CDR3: TGTGCCAGCAGTTTAGAGGGGGGACGGGGTGAAAAACTGTTTTTT.

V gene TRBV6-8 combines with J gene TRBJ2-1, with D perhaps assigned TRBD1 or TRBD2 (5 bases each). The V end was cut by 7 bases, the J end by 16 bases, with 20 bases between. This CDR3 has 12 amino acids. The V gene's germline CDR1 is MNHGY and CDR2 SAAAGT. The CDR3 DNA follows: TGTGCCAGCACCGCAGGGCTGTCGGGGCATTTCTTC. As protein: CASTAGLSGHFF.

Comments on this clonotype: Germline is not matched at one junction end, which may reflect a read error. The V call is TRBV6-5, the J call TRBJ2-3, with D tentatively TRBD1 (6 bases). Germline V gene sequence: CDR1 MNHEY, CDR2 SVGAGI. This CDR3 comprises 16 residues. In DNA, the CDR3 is TGTGCCAGCAGTTACTCACTTGGTGGGGGCACAGATACGCATTATTTT. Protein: CASSYSLGGGTDTHYF.

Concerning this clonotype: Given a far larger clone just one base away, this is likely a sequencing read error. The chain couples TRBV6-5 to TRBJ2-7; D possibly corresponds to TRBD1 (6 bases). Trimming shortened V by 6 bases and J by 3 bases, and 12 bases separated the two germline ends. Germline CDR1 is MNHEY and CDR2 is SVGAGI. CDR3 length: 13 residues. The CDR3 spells CASRTGHRYEQYF. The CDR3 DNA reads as TGTGCCAGCAGAACGGGACATCGCTACGAGCAGTACTTC.

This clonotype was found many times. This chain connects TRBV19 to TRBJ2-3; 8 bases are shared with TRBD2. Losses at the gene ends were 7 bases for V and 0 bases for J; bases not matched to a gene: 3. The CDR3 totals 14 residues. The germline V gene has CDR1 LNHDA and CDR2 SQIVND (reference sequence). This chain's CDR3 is CASKASGSTDTQYF. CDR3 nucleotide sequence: TGTGCCAGTAAGGCTAGCGGGAGCACAGATACGCAGTATTTT. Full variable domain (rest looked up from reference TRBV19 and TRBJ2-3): DGGITQSPKYLFRKEGQNVTLSCEQNLNHDAMYWYRQDPGQGLRLIYYSQIVNDFQKGDIAEGYSVSREKKESFPLTVTSAQKNPTAFYLCASKASGSTDTQYFGPGTRLTVL.